The entry below gives a single TCR beta chain sequence along with its context. Its antigen remains unidentified. The sample originates from a study of type 1 and type 2 diabetes patients. The PCR template was genomic DNA. The TCR beta CDR3 region was amplified using 30 forward and 13 reverse primers. TCRdb re-analysed the multiplex PCR reads in MiXCR, keeping a single row per CDR3 protein. The sample holds about 270,000 distinct CDR3 sequences, more than 45% seen once. Study-level points and caveats: Some T1D-only expanded clones might appear in more T2D or control samples.

The CDR3 length is 12 residues. CDR1 and CDR2 from the germline V gene are SGHTA and FQGTGA. The TCR sequence derives from a man younger than 30 with type 2 diabetes. The material sequenced was peripheral blood mononuclear cells (PBMCs). The chain is built from TRBV7-3 and TRBJ2-5; maybe TRBD1 (6 bases). Near its end, the DNA agrees better with TRBJ2-1, so the J call may be wrong. The CDR3 DNA reads as TGTGCCAGCAGCTTAGGGGGCTGGGAGCAGTTCTTC. The encoded protein is CASSLGGWEQFF.